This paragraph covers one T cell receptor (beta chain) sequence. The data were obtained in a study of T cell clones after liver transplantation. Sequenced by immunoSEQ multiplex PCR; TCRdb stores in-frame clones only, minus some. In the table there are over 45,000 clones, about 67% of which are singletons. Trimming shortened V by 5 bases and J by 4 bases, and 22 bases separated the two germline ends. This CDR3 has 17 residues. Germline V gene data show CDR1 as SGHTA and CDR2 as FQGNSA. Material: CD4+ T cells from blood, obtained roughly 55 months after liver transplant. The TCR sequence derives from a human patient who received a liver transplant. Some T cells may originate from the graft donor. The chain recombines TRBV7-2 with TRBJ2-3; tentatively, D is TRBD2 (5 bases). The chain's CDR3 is CASSNYGTGVGADTQYF. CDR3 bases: TGTGCCAGCAGCAATTACGGTACCGGGGTAGGCGCAGATACGCAGTATTTT.